These T cell receptor beta chains were read from a single sample in a study of T cell responses to AZD1222 COVID-19 vaccine. Generated by immunoSEQ multiplex PCR, the TCRdb table keeps only in-frame clones and is missing some. The top ten clones hold about 0.64% of a sample with around 150,000 clones, 94% of them seen once. The sequencing used peripheral blood, collected on day 0 of AZD1222 vaccination. The source of these receptors is an adult in good health. Both conserved end residues are part of each CDR3. The D gene is left open where the match is weak. Expanded clones are given a class, and other clones once, few, many or no size at all.

J	V	size	D	DNA	CDR3
TRBJ1-1	TRBV28	-	-	-	CASSTSDGAEAFF
TRBJ2-7	TRBV3-1/TRBV3-2	-	-	TGTGCCAGCAGCCAAGTGGACGAGCAGTACTTC	CASSQVDEQYF
TRBJ2-1	TRBV2	-	TRBD2	TGTGCCAGCAGCCGACTAGCGGAGACCTACAATGAGCAGTTCTTC	CASSRLAETYNEQFF
TRBJ1-1	TRBV5-1	-	-	TGCGCCAGCAGCTTCGGGGCTACGAACACTGAAGCTTTCTTT	CASSFGATNTEAFF
TRBJ1-3	TRBV6-5	-	-	TGTGCCAGCAGAGACAGTTCGAACACCATATATTTT	CASRDSSNTIYF
TRBJ1-1	TRBV19	-	-	TGTGCCAGTACTGAGGGCAACACTGAAGCTTTCTTT	CASTEGNTEAFF
TRBJ1-5	TRBV2	once	-	TGTGCCAGCCGTCGATCAGCAAGGGATCAGCCCCAGCATTTT	CASRRSARDQPQHF
TRBJ1-1	TRBV19	-	-	TGTGCCAGCCTACAGGGTTGGGCCACTGAAGCTTTCTTT	CASLQGWATEAFF
TRBJ2-3	TRBV9	-	-	TGTGCCAGCAGCGAGGGGACATCTAGCACAGATACGCAGTATTTT	CASSEGTSSTDTQYF
TRBJ2-1	TRBV7-9	-	-	TGTGCCAGCAGCTTAGATTCGAATGAGCAGTTCTTC	CASSLDSNEQFF
TRBJ1-6	TRBV28	-	-	TGTGCCAGCGTTGGAGGGGGGGGCGGTTCACCCCTCCACTTT	CASVGGGGGSPLHF
TRBJ1-1	TRBV19	-	-	TGTGCCAGCACGGGGGGCCGGGGCATGAACACTGAAGCTTTCTTT	CASTGGRGMNTEAFF
TRBJ1-5	TRBV27	-	-	TGTGCCAGCAGTTTATCAGGGGGCAATCAGCCCCAGCATTTT	CASSLSGGNQPQHF
TRBJ2-4	TRBV29-1	-	-	TGCAGCGTTGCAGGGACCTCCAAAAACATTCAGTACTTC	CSVAGTSKNIQYF
TRBJ1-2	TRBV7-8	-	TRBD1	TGTGCCAGCAGCTCCTACAGGGGGCGGGACTATGGCTACACCTTC	CASSSYRGRDYGYTF
TRBJ2-7	TRBV21-1	once	-	TGTGCCAGCTTGGGACCGGACCCCGGGAAGACTGCCTACGAGCAGTACTTC	CASLGPDPGKTAYEQYF
TRBJ2-7	TRBV5-4	-	TRBD1	TGTGCCAGCAGCACCCCTGACAGGGGCGCTACCTACGAGCAGTACTTC	CASSTPDRGATYEQYF
TRBJ1-6	TRBV27	-	-	TGTGCCAGCAGTTTCTCAAATTCACCCCTCCACTTT	CASSFSNSPLHF
TRBJ2-2	TRBV5-1	-	-	TGCGCCAGCAGCTTCCCCGGGGAGCTGTTTTTT	CASSFPGELFF
TRBJ2-1	TRBV29-1	-	-	TGCAGCGGCCAAGGGGCTACCAACTCCTACAATGAGCAGTTCTTC	CSGQGATNSYNEQFF
TRBJ2-5	TRBV24-1	-	-	TGTGCCACCAGTGATGGAGGGTTCGGGGAGACCCAGTACTTC	CATSDGGFGETQYF
TRBJ2-3	TRBV10-2	-	-	TGCGCCAGCAGACCCGCTTACCGGAGCACAGATACGCAGTATTTT	CASRPAYRSTDTQYF